These 27 T cell receptor beta chains came from one sample sequenced in a study of shared clonotypes between healthy human individuals (dated by TCRdb to the early 2020s). The library came from the immunoSEQ multiplex PCR assay. Drawn from immuneACCESS, this table holds only the in-frame rearrangements with V and J called that TCRdb kept. Clones are partly lost; checked studies trace under half to an unresolved V gene and leave the rest unexplained. Across this sample there are 2 million to 2.5 million clones, with just over 90% seen only once. Together, the top ten hold more than 1.5% of the sample. For the CD8 naive samples, CD45RO-negative cells were positively selected for CCR7, yielding a CD45RA+CCR7+ population from which TemRA cells were excluded. Sequenced material: naive CD8+ T cells from PBMCs. This specimen's cell subset or site label, interpreted: CD45RA+CCR7+. All receptors derive from a man younger than 35 in good health. Some clones in this sample may be carry-over from other donors' samples.

V gene TRBV7-2 combines with J gene TRBJ2-7; D unclear. Germline V lookup: CDR1 SGHTA, CDR2 FQGNSA. The CDR3 sequence is 12 residues long. The V end lost 1 base, the J end lost 5 bases, and 6 bases lay between the germline ends. Here the CDR3 DNA reads TGTGCCAGCAGCTTAGGAGGACACGAGCAGTACTTC. It encodes CASSLGGHEQYF.

The CDR3 spells CSVEAVRGSPGELFF. CDR3 coding DNA: TGCAGCGTTGAGGCGGTTAGGGGCAGCCCCGGGGAGCTGTTTTTT. The V gene is TRBV29-1, the J gene TRBJ2-2, with TRBD1 as a possible D gene (5 bases). The CDR3 totals 15 residues. Deletions cut 3 bases from V and 6 bases from J, with 17 bases between. CDR1 is SQVTM and CDR2 is ANQGSEA in the germline V gene.

This clone has a single count. In the same sample, other DNA sequences code for this CDR3. The chain couples TRBV7-9 to TRBJ2-1; D gene unclear. Per the germline V gene, CDR1 is SEHNR and CDR2 is FQNEAQ (reference sequence). This CDR3 comprises 12 residues. Trimming stripped 1 base from V and 9 bases from J, with 7 bases between. The CDR3 sequence: CASSLVVGEQFF. The CDR3 DNA is TGTGCCAGCAGCTTAGTGGTAGGTGAGCAGTTCTTC.

The V and J genes are TRBV13 and TRBJ2-5; 9 positions agree with TRBD2. The CDR3 is 17 residues long. Germline loops: CDR1 PRHDT, CDR2 FYEKMQ (reference sequence). V shed 0 bases and J 5 bases; nucleotides not matched to a gene: 10. DNA of the CDR3: TGTGCCAGCAGCTTAGGGCCAGCGGGAGGCCCAGGGGAGACCCAGTACTTC. Translation gives CASSLGPAGGPGETQYF.

As regards this clone: This same CDR3 is encoded by further DNA sequences in the sample. J is TRBJ2-1 and V is TRBV27; D call uncertain. CDR3 length: 12 residues. V lost 8 bases and J lost 4, with 9 bases in between. Germline V gene lookup returns CDR1 MNHEY and CDR2 SMNVEV (reference sequence). The CDR3 region is CASGDGYNEQFF. The CDR3 bases are TGTGCCAGCGGCGACGGATACAATGAGCAGTTCTTC.

Here the CDR3 DNA reads TGTGCCAGCCGTTCGGCTAGCGGAGATAAGCAGTTCTTC. This sequence encodes CASRSASGDKQFF. This rearrangement joins TRBV2 to TRBJ2-1, with 7 bases that match TRBD2. Germline assignment: CDR1 SNHLY and CDR2 FYNNEI. The CDR3 is made up of 13 amino acids. With V trimmed by 8 bases and J by 11 bases, 12 bases remained unmatched.

The V and J genes are TRBV6-5 and TRBJ2-2, with D uncertain. The germline gives CDR1 MNHEY, CDR2 SVGAGI. The V end lost 6 bases, the J end lost 7 bases, and 6 bases lay between the germline ends. CDR3 length equals 11 residues. CDR3 region: CASSEGGELFF. The CDR3 DNA is TGTGCCAGCAGCGAAGGCGGGGAGCTGTTTTTT.

Note on this clone: Other nucleotide sequences in the sample specify the same CDR3. V is TRBV7-9 and J is TRBJ1-5; D possibly corresponds to TRBD1 (6 bases). Germline-derived CDR1 and CDR2 are SEHNR and FQNEAQ (reference sequence). V was clipped by 4 bases and J by 2 bases, with 9 bases between them. There are 14 residues in the CDR3. The DNA of the CDR3 is TGTGCCAGCAGCTCCCGACAGGGCAATCAGCCCCAGCATTTT. Amino acid sequence: CASSSRQGNQPQHF.

The chain uses TRBV7-8 and TRBJ2-7; TRBD2 is a possible D gene (6 bases). Germline V gene data show CDR1 as SGHVS and CDR2 as FQNEAQ. Trimming took 5 bases from V and 2 from J, leaving 22 bases between them. The CDR3 consists of 17 residues. CDR3 region: CASSPWSSGVITYEQYF. Written as DNA, the CDR3 is TGTGCCAGCAGCCCCTGGAGTAGCGGAGTTATCACCTACGAGCAGTACTTC.

The rearrangement uses TRBV19 and TRBJ2-7, with D tentatively TRBD2 (6 bases). Germline assignment: CDR1 LNHDA and CDR2 SQIVND (reference sequence). V shed 5 bases and J shed 5 bases, with 13 bases lying between them. This CDR3 is 13 amino acids long. The CDR3 loop reads CASSLSIADEQYF. CDR3 sequence (DNA): TGTGCCAGTAGTCTCTCCATAGCGGACGAGCAGTACTTC. Together with reference TRBV19 and TRBJ2-7, the CDR3 gives the full variable domain: DGGITQSPKYLFRKEGQNVTLSCEQNLNHDAMYWYRQDPGQGLRLIYYSQIVNDFQKGDIAEGYSVSREKKESFPLTVTSAQKNPTAFYLCASSLSIADEQYFGPGTRLTVT.

On this clone: Distinct nucleotide sequences in the sample also encode this CDR3. The rearrangement joins TRBV29-1 to TRBJ1-1; D gene ambiguous. The CDR3 totals 11 residues. Germline-derived CDR1 and CDR2 are SQVTM and ANQGSEA. Trimming took off 4 bases at V and 0 bases at J, with 3 bases between the two ends. As DNA, the CDR3 is TGCAGCGTTGCTTTGAACACTGAAGCTTTCTTT. Protein sequence: CSVALNTEAFF.

The chain employs TRBV10-3 and TRBJ2-6; D gene unclear. The CDR3 sequence is 15 residues long. V was shortened by 3 bases and J by 2 bases, with 8 bases between the two germline ends. Germline loops: CDR1 ENHRY, CDR2 SYGVKD. CDR3 bases: TGTGCCATCAGTGACAGGTCCCCTGGGGCCAACGTCCTGACTTTC. Residues: CAISDRSPGANVLTF.

Concerning this clone: This sample includes further DNA sequences coding for the same CDR3. This rearrangement joins TRBV4-1 to TRBJ2-7; 8 positions match TRBD1. The CDR3 runs 14 residues. V lost 3 bases and J lost 0; bases outside the gene matches: 1. Germline CDR1 reads MGHRA; CDR2 reads YSYEKL. The CDR3 nucleotides are TGCGCCAGCAGCCACGGACAGGGCTCCTACGAGCAGTACTTC. It is translated as CASSHGQGSYEQYF.

The chain uses TRBV11-2 and TRBJ1-1, with 8 bases that match TRBD1. The CDR3 contains 15 residues. Trimming removed 1 base from V and 3 bases from J; junction bases left unmatched: 4. Germline-derived CDR1 and CDR2 are SGHAT and FQNNGV. The CDR3 region is CASSLVSRGHTEAFF. As DNA, the CDR3 is TGTGCCAGCAGCTTAGTGTCCAGGGGGCACACTGAAGCTTTCTTT.

A note on this clone: The same CDR3 can be traced to other DNA sequences in this sample. The chain carries TRBV9 and TRBJ1-5, with D tentatively TRBD1 (5 bases). This CDR3 has 15 amino acids. Germline assignment: CDR1 SGDLS and CDR2 YYNGEE. Trimming removed 2 bases at V and 1 base at J, with 10 bases between. This chain's CDR3 is CASSVTGLSNQPQHF. Written as DNA, the CDR3 is TGTGCCAGCAGCGTGACGGGACTGAGCAATCAGCCCCAGCATTTT.

This clone has a single count. CDR3 nucleotides: TGTGCCAGTAGTATAACCAGGGGGCCGGGGTCAAGCTCCTACAATGAGCAGTTCTTC. It yields the protein CASSITRGPGSSSYNEQFF. The chain recombines TRBV19 with TRBJ2-1; 8 nucleotides line up with TRBD1. Trimming at V came to 2 bases and at J to 0 bases, leaving 12 bases not matched to a gene. The CDR3 totals 19 residues. Germline CDR1 LNHDA, CDR2 SQIVND (reference sequence).

This clone was recorded only once. The V gene is TRBV10-2, the J gene TRBJ2-6, with TRBD1 as a possible D gene (5 bases). The CDR3 covers 17 residues. Trimming took off 1 base at V and 1 base at J, with 11 bases between the two ends. CDR1 WSHSY and CDR2 SAAADI come from the germline V gene. CDR3 loop: CASSELDTLSGANVLTF. The CDR3 coding sequence is TGCGCCAGCAGTGAGTTGGACACCTTATCTGGGGCCAACGTCCTGACTTTC.

Only a few counts were recorded for this clone. The J gene is TRBJ1-1, the V gene TRBV6-5; TRBD1 might be the D (6 bases). Looked up from germline, CDR1 is MNHEY and CDR2 is SVGAGI. The CDR3 runs 14 residues. V lost 4 bases, J lost 4 bases, and 13 bases lay in between. Here the CDR3 reads CASSLHRAGTEAFF. The DNA for the CDR3 is TGTGCCAGCAGTTTACACAGGGCGGGCACTGAAGCTTTCTTT.

This clone appeared once. The chain combines TRBV6-1 with TRBJ2-7; 7 bases match TRBD2. This CDR3 is built from 15 residues. Germline V gene data show CDR1 as MNHNS and CDR2 as SASEGT. J lost 0 bases, V lost 5 bases, and 7 bases had no gene match. CDR3 in amino acids: CASSLWGGTSYEQYF. CDR3 nucleotides: TGTGCCAGCAGTCTATGGGGGGGTACCTCCTACGAGCAGTACTTC.

This chain uses TRBV18 with TRBJ2-5; D gene uncertain. V lost 0 bases, J lost 5 bases, and 13 bases lay in between. Germline V gives CDR1 KGHSH, CDR2 LQKENI. The CDR3 runs 15 residues. CDR3 loop: CASSPPGFMTETQYF. CDR3 bases: TGTGCCAGCTCACCACCCGGGTTCATGACGGAGACCCAGTACTTC.

The chain carries TRBV25-1 and TRBJ1-5, with D uncertain. The CDR3 length is 14 residues. Trimming cost V 4 bases and J 2 bases, with 9 bases left between them. CDR1 is MGHDK, CDR2 SYGVNS, per germline. The CDR3 protein is CASSGTPGNQPQHF. The CDR3 DNA follows: TGTGCCAGCAGTGGCACCCCAGGCAATCAGCCCCAGCATTTT.

The V gene is TRBV7-6, the J gene TRBJ2-3; a weak D match, TRBD1 (5 bases). Germline CDR1 is SGHVS and CDR2 is FNYEAQ. V lost 1 base and J 1 base, leaving 9 bases between the germline ends. The CDR3 loop spans 15 amino acids. CDR3 in amino acids: CASSLVARGTDTQYF. Here the CDR3 DNA reads TGTGCCAGCAGCTTAGTGGCCAGGGGCACAGATACGCAGTATTTT.

The chain links TRBV9 to TRBJ2-2, with D perhaps TRBD1 or TRBD2 (5 bases each). The CDR3 length is 17 residues. V was trimmed by 4 bases and J by 2 bases, leaving 18 bases between them. CDR1 is SGDLS, CDR2 YYNGEE, per germline. For the CDR3, the DNA is TGTGCCAGCAGCACCCGAGTTGGGACGGCAAACACCGGGGAGCTGTTTTTT. Its protein product is CASSTRVGTANTGELFF.

This chain links TRBV11-2 with TRBJ2-7, with D possibly called TRBD1 or TRBD2 (5 bases each). The germline V gene has CDR1 SGHAT and CDR2 FQNNGV. There are 14 residues in the CDR3. V dropped 5 bases and J dropped 3 bases, with 14 bases sitting between them. CDR3 DNA: TGTGCCAGCAGCCACCGGGACGGGAACTACGAGCAGTACTTC. It codes for CASSHRDGNYEQYF.

This chain connects TRBV7-9 to TRBJ2-3; D not certain. The germline V and J ends were trimmed by 0 bases and 4 bases, with 8 bases remaining between them. The germline CDR1 and CDR2 sequences are SEHNR and FQNEAQ (reference sequence). The CDR3 is 14 amino acids. The CDR3 DNA reads as TGTGCCAGCAGCTTAGCGGTTGAAGCAGATACGCAGTATTTT. Protein sequence: CASSLAVEADTQYF.

This clone occurred once. This sequence joins TRBV19 and TRBJ1-3; unclear D gene. The CDR3 is 13 residues long. Germline lookup yields CDR1 LNHDA and CDR2 SQIVND (reference sequence). V lost 10 bases and J 3 bases, leaving 13 bases between the germline ends. The DNA of the CDR3 is TGTGCCATTGCCCACAAGGATGGAAACACCATATATTTT. Protein product: CAIAHKDGNTIYF.

The chain joins TRBV28 to TRBJ1-2, with D perhaps matching TRBD1 (5 bases). The CDR3 loop spans 14 amino acids. Trimming took 5 bases from V and 4 from J, leaving 14 bases between them. The germline V gene encodes CDR1 MDHEN and CDR2 SYDVKM. CDR3 coding DNA: TGTGCCAGCAGTGGGAGGTGGGGGTTCTATGGCTACACCTTC. The encoded protein is CASSGRWGFYGYTF.